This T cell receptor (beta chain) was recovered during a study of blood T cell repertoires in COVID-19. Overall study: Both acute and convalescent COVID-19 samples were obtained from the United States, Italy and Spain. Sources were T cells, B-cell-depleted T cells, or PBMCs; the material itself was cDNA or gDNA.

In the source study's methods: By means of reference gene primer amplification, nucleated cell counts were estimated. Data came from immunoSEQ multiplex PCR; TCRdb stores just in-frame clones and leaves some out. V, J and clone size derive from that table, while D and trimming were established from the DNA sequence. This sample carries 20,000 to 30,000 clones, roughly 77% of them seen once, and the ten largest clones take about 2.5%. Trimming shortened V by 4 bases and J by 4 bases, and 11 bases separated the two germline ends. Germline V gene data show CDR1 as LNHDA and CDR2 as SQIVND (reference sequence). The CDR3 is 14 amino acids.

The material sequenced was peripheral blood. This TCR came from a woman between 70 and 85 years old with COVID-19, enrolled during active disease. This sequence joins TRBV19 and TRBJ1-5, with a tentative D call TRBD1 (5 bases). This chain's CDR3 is CASSTWTNNQPQHF. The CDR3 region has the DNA TGTGCCAGTAGTACCTGGACAAATAATCAGCCCCAGCATTTT.